This entry lists 12 T cell receptor beta chains sequenced from one sample in a study of radiotherapy plus CTLA-4 blockade in lung cancer. Repertoires were generated with immunoSEQ multiplex PCR, while TCRdb's copy carries only in-frame clones and drops some. The sample contains about 45,000 clones, 65% to 85% of which appear only once. This specimen was peripheral blood, taken from a patient treated with radiotherapy plus ipilimumab. All receptors derive from a human donor with non-small cell lung cancer who had stable disease on radiotherapy plus ipilimumab.

The chain couples TRBV7-9 to TRBJ2-2; D remains ambiguous. Per the germline V gene, CDR1 is SEHNR and CDR2 is FQNEAQ (reference sequence). V lost 5 bases and J lost 5, with 9 bases in between. This CDR3 comprises 13 residues. CDR3 nucleotide sequence: TGTGCCAGCAGCCCCAGACGGACCGGGGAGCTGTTTTTT. Protein: CASSPRRTGELFF. Variable domain in full (rest from reference TRBV7-9 and TRBJ2-2): DTGVSQNPRHKITKRGQNVTFRCDPISEHNRLYWYRQTLGQGPEFLTYFQNEAQLEKSRLLSDRFSAERPKGSFSTLEIQRTEQGDSAMYLCASSPRRTGELFFGEGSRLTVL.

The rearrangement links TRBV11-2 to TRBJ2-7, with a possible D match to TRBD2 (5 bases). Germline values: CDR1 SGHAT, CDR2 FQNNGV. V was clipped by 5 bases and J by 0 bases, with 14 bases between them. CDR3 size: 15 residues. The CDR3 DNA sequence: TGTGCCAGCAGCCGCTTTGGCAGCGGCTCCTACGAGCAGTACTTC. Its protein is CASSRFGSGSYEQYF.

The chain has TRBV6-5 and TRBJ2-1; TRBD1 agrees at 12 bases. V shed 7 bases, J shed 7 bases, and the junction held 5 bases outside the gene matches. From germline, CDR1 is MNHEY and CDR2 SVGAGI. CDR3 length equals 14 residues. This CDR3 reads CASNRDRGRNEQFF. In DNA form, the CDR3 reads TGTGCCAGCAATCGGGACAGGGGGCGAAATGAGCAGTTCTTC.

The rearrangement joins TRBV7-3 to TRBJ2-1; 9 positions match TRBD1. V trimming: 5 bases; J trimming: 2 bases; junction bases outside the gene matches: 13. The CDR3 extends over 18 amino acids. CDR1 SGHTA and CDR2 FQGTGA come from the germline V gene. CDR3 sequence: CASSPTDRGGYTYNEQFF. CDR3 nucleotides: TGTGCCAGCAGCCCAACCGACAGGGGGGGATACACCTACAATGAGCAGTTCTTC. Full variable domain (remainder filled in from reference TRBV7-3 and TRBJ2-1): GAGVSQTPSNKVTEKGKYVELRCDPISGHTALYWYRQSLGQGPEFLIYFQGTGAADDSGLPNDRFFAVRPEGSVSTLKIQRTERGDSAVYLCASSPTDRGGYTYNEQFFGPGTRLTVL.

The chain is built from TRBV7-2 and TRBJ1-2, with 8 bases lining up with TRBD1. CDR1 is SGHTA, CDR2 FQGNSA, per germline. This CDR3 is 17 amino acids long. After removal of 1 base from V and 4 bases from J, the junction contained 11 bases not matched to a gene. This CDR3 is CASSLGVGQGASYGYTF. The CDR3 coding sequence is TGTGCCAGCAGCTTAGGAGTAGGACAGGGTGCTTCCTATGGCTACACCTTC.

This clone was seen only once. V and J are TRBV28 and TRBJ2-1; the D is unclear. The germline gives CDR1 MDHEN, CDR2 SYDVKM. The CDR3 is made up of 17 amino acids. Trimming took 6 bases from V and 2 from J, leaving 20 bases between them. The CDR3 nucleotides are TGTGCCAGCAGATCGTCCGCCGTGGGTCAAACCTACAATGAGCAGTTCTTC. Translated: CASRSSAVGQTYNEQFF.

The chain couples TRBV7-2 to TRBJ2-7; D is uncertain. The V gene lost 1 base and the J gene lost 2 bases, with 3 bases spanning the gap. The V gene's germline CDR1 is SGHTA and CDR2 FQGNSA. The CDR3 has 12 residues. DNA for the CDR3: TGTGCCAGCAGCTTAGTCCCCTACGAGCAGTACTTC. It translates to CASSLVPYEQYF.

The chain employs TRBV18 and TRBJ2-7; tentatively, D is TRBD1 (6 bases). V lost 4 bases and J lost 7, with 20 bases in between. In germline, CDR1 is KGHSH, CDR2 LQKENI. The CDR3 extends over 15 amino acids. The CDR3 coding sequence is TGTGCCAGCTCACTATACACAGGGTCGTCGCAGGAGCAGTACTTC. Amino acids: CASSLYTGSSQEQYF.

This chain joins TRBV19 and TRBJ2-2, with TRBD2 matching over 9 bases. V lost 3 bases to trimming and J lost 0 bases; unmatched junction nucleotides: 5. The CDR3 has 17 amino acids. The germline V gene has CDR1 LNHDA and CDR2 SQIVND (reference sequence). The CDR3 sequence: CASSMISGGSNTGELFF. CDR3 nucleotide sequence: TGTGCCAGTAGTATGATTAGCGGGGGTTCGAACACCGGGGAGCTGTTTTTT.

The chain joins TRBV9 to TRBJ1-2; D is unresolved. This CDR3 is 14 amino acids long. Germline loops: CDR1 SGDLS, CDR2 YYNGEE. V was trimmed by 3 bases and J by 4 bases, leaving 13 bases between them. The CDR3 loop is CASSGGPPSYGYTF. In nucleotides, the CDR3 is TGTGCCAGCAGCGGTGGACCACCTAGCTATGGCTACACCTTC.

The V and J genes are TRBV6-1 and TRBJ2-4; D possibly matches TRBD1 or TRBD2 (6 bases each). The CDR3 totals 15 residues. V lost 10 bases to trimming and J lost 8 bases, with 24 bases between them. Germline values: CDR1 MNHNS, CDR2 SASEGT. The CDR3 sequence: CAIPKEGGREDIQYF. The CDR3 DNA is TGTGCCATCCCGAAGGAGGGGGGAAGAGAGGACATTCAGTACTTC.

V and J are TRBV7-9 and TRBJ1-1; 7 nucleotides align to TRBD1. Per the germline V gene, CDR1 is SEHNR and CDR2 is FQNEAQ (reference sequence). The V gene end was trimmed by 3 bases and the J gene end by 1 base; junction bases not matched to a gene: 2. This CDR3 is built from 14 residues. CDR3 DNA sequence: TGTGCCAGCAGCTTGAGGACAGGGAACACTGAAGCTTTCTTT. Encoded protein: CASSLRTGNTEAFF.